This T cell receptor beta chain was captured in a study of blood T cell repertoires in COVID-19 (TCRdb year 2020). About the study as a whole: Samples from collaborators originated in the United States, Italy and Spain and spanned both the acute and convalescent phases of COVID-19. The prospective study material was composed of cDNA or gDNA derived from T cells, B-cell-depleted T cells, or PBMCs. Deeply sampled blood TCRbeta repertoires from subjects exposed to, actively infected with, or recovered from COVID-19 were included in the dataset. A freely available public database, intended as a resource for researchers studying the immune response to SARS-CoV-2, is where the repertoires were released. The samples were drawn from the first 160 participants of the ongoing ImmuneRACE study and from 950 to 1,500 subjects provided by 6 global collaborators. Sample metadata almost always included a de-identified subject ID, COVID-19 status, age in years and sex. Where available, HLA class I and class II types were taken from metadata supplied by the sample provider and were not determined by assay-based typing.

Collaborating institutions collected whole blood in K2EDTA tubes following their own protocols. For TCRbeta analysis, collaborator samples were shipped as frozen whole blood, as isolated PBMCs, or as DNA extracted from either sample type. Comment on this clone: The clone's antigen remains unknown. Per-base quality was not reported, and no clone a single base away is much larger than it.

Overall results and qualifications from the work: How much clinical and demographic metadata was included differed by source and by participant, and the metadata was provided uncurated.

TCRbeta CDR3 regions were amplified from genomic DNA using the immunoSEQ Assay, a bias-controlled multiplex PCR. Processing in the source paper ran as follows. The number of nucleated cells in each sample was estimated by amplification of reference gene primers within the assay. To quantify the absolute abundance of each unique TCRbeta CDR3 rearrangement, sequence reads were collapsed and filtered. For each sample, productive Simpson clonality was calculated as the square root of Simpson's diversity index across productive rearrangements. Held by TCRdb, this immuneACCESS table contains in-frame sequences only and omits some clones. Under half of the omission traces to an unresolved V gene where checked; the cause of the rest is unknown. D and trimming were read from the DNA, whereas the V and J calls and clone size are those reported in that table. The sample contains around 450,000 clones, 75% to 90% of them found a single time. About 4.3% of the sample comes from the top ten.

Relative to germline, V is 4 bases shorter and J is 0 bases shorter, with 18 bases between their ends. According to the germline V gene, CDR1 reads SGHRS and CDR2 reads YFSETQ. The CDR3 goes from the cysteine to the phenylalanine over 17 residues. Only the CDR3 DNA stays, 51 bases, in frame from base 1. Sequenced sample: peripheral blood. The sequence came from a woman in her 30s with acute or convalescent COVID-19. Here the chain combines TRBV5-1 and TRBJ2-3, and possibly TRBD2, on 7 matching bases. The nucleotide sequence is TGCGCCAGCAGCCCGGGGGGCGGGGTGTCTAGCACAGATACGCAGTATTTT. Its translation is CASSPGGGVSSTDTQYF.